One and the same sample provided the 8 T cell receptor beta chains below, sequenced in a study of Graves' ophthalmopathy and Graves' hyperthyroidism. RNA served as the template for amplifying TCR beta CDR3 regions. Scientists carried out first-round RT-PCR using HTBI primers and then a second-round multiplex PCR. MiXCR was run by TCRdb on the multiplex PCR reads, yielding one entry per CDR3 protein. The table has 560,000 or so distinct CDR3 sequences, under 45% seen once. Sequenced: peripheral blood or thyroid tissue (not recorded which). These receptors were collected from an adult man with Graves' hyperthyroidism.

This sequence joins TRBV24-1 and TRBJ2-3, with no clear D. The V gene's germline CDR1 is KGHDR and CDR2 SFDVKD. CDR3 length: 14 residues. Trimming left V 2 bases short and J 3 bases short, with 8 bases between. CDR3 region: CATSDSGPTDTQYF. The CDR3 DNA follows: TGTGCCACCAGTGATTCCGGGCCAACAGATACGCAGTATTTT.

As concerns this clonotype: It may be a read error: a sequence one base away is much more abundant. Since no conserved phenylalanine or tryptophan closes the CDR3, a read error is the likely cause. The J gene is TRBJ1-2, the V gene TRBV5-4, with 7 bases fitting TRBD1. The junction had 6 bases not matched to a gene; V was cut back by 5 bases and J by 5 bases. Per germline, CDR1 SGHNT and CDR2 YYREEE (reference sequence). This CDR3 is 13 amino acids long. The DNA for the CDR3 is TGTGCCAGCAGACCTAAGGGGGCGTATGGCTACACCTTG. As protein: CASRPKGAYGYTL.

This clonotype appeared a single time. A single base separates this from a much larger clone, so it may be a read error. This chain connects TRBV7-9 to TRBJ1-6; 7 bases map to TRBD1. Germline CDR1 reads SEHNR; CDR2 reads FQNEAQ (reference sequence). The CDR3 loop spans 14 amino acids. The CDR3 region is CTSSFWDSNSPLHF. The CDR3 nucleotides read TGTACCAGCAGCTTCTGGGACAGCAATTCACCCCTCCACTTT.

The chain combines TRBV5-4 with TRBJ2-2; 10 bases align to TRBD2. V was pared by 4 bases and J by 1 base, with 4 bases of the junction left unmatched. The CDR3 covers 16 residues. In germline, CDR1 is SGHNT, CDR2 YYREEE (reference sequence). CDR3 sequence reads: CASSTRTSGNTGELFF. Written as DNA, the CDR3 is TGTGCCAGCAGCACACGGACTAGCGGGAACACCGGGGAGCTGTTTTTT.

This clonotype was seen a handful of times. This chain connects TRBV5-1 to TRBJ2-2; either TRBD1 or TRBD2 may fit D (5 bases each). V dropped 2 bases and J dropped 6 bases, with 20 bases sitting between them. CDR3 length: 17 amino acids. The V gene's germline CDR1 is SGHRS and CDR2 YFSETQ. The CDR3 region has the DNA TGCGCCAGCAGCTTTACACCTGAGGGGTCGACCCCCGGGGAGCTGTTTTTT. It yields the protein CASSFTPEGSTPGELFF. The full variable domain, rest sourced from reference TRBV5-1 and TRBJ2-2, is KAGVTQTPRYLIKTRGQQVTLSCSPISGHRSVSWYQQTPGQGLQFLFEYFSETQRNKGNFPGRFSGRQFSNSRSEMNVSTLELGDSALYLCASSFTPEGSTPGELFFGEGSRLTVL.

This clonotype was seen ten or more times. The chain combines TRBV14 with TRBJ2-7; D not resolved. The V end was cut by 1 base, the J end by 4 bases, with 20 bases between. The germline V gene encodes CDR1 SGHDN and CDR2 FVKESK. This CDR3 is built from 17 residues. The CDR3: CASSQGPPFDVRYEQYF. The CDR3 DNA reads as TGTGCCAGCAGCCAAGGTCCACCCTTCGATGTTCGGTACGAGCAGTACTTC.

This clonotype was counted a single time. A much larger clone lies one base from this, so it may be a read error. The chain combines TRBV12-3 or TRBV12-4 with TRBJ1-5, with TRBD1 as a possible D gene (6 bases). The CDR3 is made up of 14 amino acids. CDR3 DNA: TGTGCCAGCAACCAGGGGTCCGGCAATCAGCCCCGGCATTTT. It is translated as CASNQGSGNQPRHF.

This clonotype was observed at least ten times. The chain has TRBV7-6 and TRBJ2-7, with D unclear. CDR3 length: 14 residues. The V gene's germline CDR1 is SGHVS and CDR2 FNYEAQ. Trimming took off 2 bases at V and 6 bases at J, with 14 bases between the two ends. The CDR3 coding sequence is TGTGCCAGCAGCTTAACGCCAGTTAGTGGCGAGCAGTACTTC. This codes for CASSLTPVSGEQYF.